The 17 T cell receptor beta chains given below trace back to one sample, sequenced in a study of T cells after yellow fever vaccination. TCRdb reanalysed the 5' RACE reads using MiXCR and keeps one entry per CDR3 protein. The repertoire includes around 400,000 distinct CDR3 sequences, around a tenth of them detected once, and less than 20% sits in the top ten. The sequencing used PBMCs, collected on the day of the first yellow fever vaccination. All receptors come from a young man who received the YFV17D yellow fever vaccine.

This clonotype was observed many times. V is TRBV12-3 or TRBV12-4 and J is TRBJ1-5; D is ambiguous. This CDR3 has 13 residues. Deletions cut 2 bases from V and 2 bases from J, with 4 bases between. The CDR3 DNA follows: TGTGCCAGCAGTTTATTTGGCAATCAGCCCCAGCATTTT. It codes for CASSLFGNQPQHF.

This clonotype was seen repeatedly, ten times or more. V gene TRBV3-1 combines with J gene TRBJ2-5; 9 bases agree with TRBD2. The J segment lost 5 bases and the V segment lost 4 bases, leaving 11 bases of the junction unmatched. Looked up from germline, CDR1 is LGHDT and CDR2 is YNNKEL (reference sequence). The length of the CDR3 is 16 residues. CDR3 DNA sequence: TGTGCCAGCAGCCGGACCCATAGCGGGGGAGGGGAGACCCAGTACTTC. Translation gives CASSRTHSGGGETQYF.

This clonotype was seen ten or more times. DNA of the CDR3: TGTGCCAGCAACGGGGGGCGCACAGATACGCAGTATTTT. Translating it yields CASNGGRTDTQYF. This chain connects TRBV7-8 to TRBJ2-3; tentative D call: TRBD2 (7 bases). The CDR3 loop spans 13 amino acids. Germline assignment: CDR1 SGHVS and CDR2 FQNEAQ. Trimming removed 7 bases at V and 1 base at J, with 9 bases between. The full variable domain, with the rest looked up from reference TRBV7-8 and TRBJ2-3, is GAGVSQSPRYKVAKRGQDVALRCDPISGHVSLFWYQQALGQGPEFLTYFQNEAQLDKSGLPSDRFFAERPEGSVSTLKIQRTQQEDSAVYLCASNGGRTDTQYFGPGTRLTVL.

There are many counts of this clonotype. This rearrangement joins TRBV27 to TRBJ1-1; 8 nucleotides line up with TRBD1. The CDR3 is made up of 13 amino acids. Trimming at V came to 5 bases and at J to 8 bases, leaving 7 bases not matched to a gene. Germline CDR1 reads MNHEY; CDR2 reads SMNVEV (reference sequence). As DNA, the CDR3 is TGTGCCAGCAGTCCCCGGACAGGGAGAGAAGCTTTCTTT. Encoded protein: CASSPRTGREAFF.

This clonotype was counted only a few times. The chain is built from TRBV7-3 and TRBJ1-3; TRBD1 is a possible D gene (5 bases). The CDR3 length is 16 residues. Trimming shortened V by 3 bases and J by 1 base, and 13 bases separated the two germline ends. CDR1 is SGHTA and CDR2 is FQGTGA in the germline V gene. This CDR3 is CASSLGPGASGNTIYF. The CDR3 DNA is TGTGCCAGCAGCTTGGGTCCCGGGGCGTCTGGAAACACCATATATTTT.

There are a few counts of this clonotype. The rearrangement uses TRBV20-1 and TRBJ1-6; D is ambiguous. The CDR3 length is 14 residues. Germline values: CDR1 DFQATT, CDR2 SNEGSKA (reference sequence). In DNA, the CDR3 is TGCAGCCCTTCTGGACGTGGAGGGAATTCACCCCTCCACTTT. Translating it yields CSPSGRGGNSPLHF.

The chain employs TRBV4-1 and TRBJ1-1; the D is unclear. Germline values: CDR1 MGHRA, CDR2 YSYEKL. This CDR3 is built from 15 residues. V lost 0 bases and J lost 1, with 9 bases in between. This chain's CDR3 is CASSQDGQSNTEAFF. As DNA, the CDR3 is TGCGCCAGCAGCCAAGATGGCCAATCGAACACTGAAGCTTTCTTT.

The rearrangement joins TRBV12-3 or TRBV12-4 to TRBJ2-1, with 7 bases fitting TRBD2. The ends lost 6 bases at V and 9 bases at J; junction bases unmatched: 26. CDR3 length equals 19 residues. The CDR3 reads CASRSRAFLGREYGTEQFF. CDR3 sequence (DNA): TGTGCCAGCAGGTCCCGGGCATTTTTGGGGAGGGAATATGGTACTGAGCAGTTCTTC.

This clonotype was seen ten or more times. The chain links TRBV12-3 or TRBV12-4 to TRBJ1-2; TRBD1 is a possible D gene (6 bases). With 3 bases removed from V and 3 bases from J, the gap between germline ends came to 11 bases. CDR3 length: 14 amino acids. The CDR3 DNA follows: TGTGCCAGCAGTTTGGTCAGGGGCGACTATGGCTACACCTTC. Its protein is CASSLVRGDYGYTF.

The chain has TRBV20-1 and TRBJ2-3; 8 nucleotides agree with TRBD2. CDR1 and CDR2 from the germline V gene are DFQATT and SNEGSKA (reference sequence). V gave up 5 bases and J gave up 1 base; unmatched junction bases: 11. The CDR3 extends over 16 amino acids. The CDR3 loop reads CSAPQGWRGGTDTQYF. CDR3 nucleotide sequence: TGCAGTGCTCCCCAAGGGTGGCGGGGGGGCACAGATACGCAGTATTTT.

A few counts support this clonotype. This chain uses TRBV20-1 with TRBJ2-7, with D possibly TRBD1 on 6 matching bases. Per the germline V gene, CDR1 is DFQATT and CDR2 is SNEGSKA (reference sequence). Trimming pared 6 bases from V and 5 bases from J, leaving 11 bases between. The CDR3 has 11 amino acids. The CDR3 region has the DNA TGCAGTGCACCACAGGGTCACGAGCAGTACGTC. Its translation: CSAPQGHEQYV.

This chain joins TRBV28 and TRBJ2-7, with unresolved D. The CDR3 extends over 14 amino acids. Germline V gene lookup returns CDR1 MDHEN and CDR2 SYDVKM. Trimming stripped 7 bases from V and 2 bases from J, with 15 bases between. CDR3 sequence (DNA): TGTGCCAGCAATTCCCCCCAGAGGCCCTACGAGCAGTACGTC. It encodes CASNSPQRPYEQYV.

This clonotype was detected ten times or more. This CDR3 is CASSRPPGGGADTQYF. CDR3 nucleotide sequence: TGTGCCAGCAGTCGACCCCCGGGCGGGGGGGCAGATACGCAGTATTTT. V usage is TRBV6-2 or TRBV6-3 and J usage is TRBJ2-3, with TRBD2 identical over 9 bases. CDR1 is MNHEY and CDR2 is SVGEGT in the germline V gene. This CDR3 region has 16 residues. Germline trimming cut 5 bases from V and 4 bases from J; bases unmatched to any gene: 10.

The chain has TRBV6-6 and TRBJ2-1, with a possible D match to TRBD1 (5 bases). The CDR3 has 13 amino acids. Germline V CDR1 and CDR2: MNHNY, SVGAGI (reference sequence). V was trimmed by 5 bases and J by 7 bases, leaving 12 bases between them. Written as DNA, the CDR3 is TGTGCCAGCAGTGCGACAGATTTAAATGAGCAGTTCTTC. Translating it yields CASSATDLNEQFF.

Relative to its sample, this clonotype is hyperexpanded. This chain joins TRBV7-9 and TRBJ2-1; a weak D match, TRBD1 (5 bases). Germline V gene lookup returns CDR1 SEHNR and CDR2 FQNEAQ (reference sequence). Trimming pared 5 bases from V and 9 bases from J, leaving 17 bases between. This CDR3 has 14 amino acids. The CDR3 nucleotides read TGTGCCAGCAGCCCAAGGGCAGGGAAGGGTGAGCAGTTCTTC. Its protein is CASSPRAGKGEQFF.

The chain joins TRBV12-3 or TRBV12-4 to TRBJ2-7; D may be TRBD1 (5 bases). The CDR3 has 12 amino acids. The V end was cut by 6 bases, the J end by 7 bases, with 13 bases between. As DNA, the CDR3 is TGTGCCAGCAGCAAGGGAAGGGGAGAGCAGTACGTC. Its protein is CASSKGRGEQYV.

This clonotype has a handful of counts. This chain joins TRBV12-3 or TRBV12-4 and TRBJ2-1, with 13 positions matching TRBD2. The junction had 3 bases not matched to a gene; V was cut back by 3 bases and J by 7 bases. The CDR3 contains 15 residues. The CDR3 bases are TGTGCCAGCAGTTTTGGACTAGCGGGGGTGAATGAGCAGTTCTTC. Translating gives CASSFGLAGVNEQFF.